These 18 T cell receptor beta chains originate from one sample sequenced in a study of beta chain features in type 1 diabetes. All of the isolated RNA was reverse transcribed, so expressed TCRB transcripts were sequenced. Sequencing used immunoSEQ multiplex PCR; TCRdb keeps in-frame clones, though not all of them. This sample has about 930,000 clones; roughly 16% occur once, and the top ten carry 0.02% to 0.025%. Sequenced sample: naive CD4+ T cells from blood. The receptors were sampled from a woman younger than 30 in good health.

The chain is built from TRBV5-6 and TRBJ2-6; weak D call: TRBD2 (5 bases). This CDR3 contains 13 residues. V was pared by 7 bases and J by 3 bases, with 8 bases between. The V gene's germline CDR1 is SGHDT and CDR2 YYEEEE. The CDR3 sequence is CASRADGANVLTF. The CDR3 nucleotides are TGTGCCAGCCGAGCGGATGGGGCCAACGTCCTGACTTTC.

Ten or more counts support this clone. This chain links TRBV14 with TRBJ1-4; tentatively, D is TRBD1 (5 bases). The CDR3 totals 13 residues. Germline CDR1 reads SGHDN; CDR2 reads FVKESK. V was trimmed by 4 bases and J by 10 bases, leaving 13 bases between them. The CDR3 loop reads CASSRNTGTKLFF. The CDR3 DNA reads as TGTGCCAGCAGCCGAAACACCGGGACAAAACTGTTTTTT.

The sample holds a few counts of this clone. The chain carries TRBV9 and TRBJ2-1, with 8 bases identical to TRBD2. J gave up 4 bases and V 0 bases, and 9 bases lay outside the gene matches. Germline V gene lookup returns CDR1 SGDLS and CDR2 YYNGEE. The length of the CDR3 is 17 residues. This CDR3 reads CASSVALPREGYNEQFF. In DNA form, the CDR3 reads TGTGCCAGCAGCGTAGCCCTTCCCCGGGAGGGTTACAATGAGCAGTTCTTC.

The V gene is TRBV7-2, the J gene TRBJ1-2; 12 nucleotides align to TRBD1. Germline CDR1 SGHTA, CDR2 FQGNSA. J lost 8 bases, V lost 11 bases, and 12 bases had no gene match. The CDR3 sequence is 14 residues long. Written as DNA, the CDR3 is TGTGCCGGCACCTGGGACAGGGGGCCGGGAGGCTACACCTTC. It translates to CAGTWDRGPGGYTF.

This rearrangement joins TRBV5-1 to TRBJ2-1; 10 bases fit TRBD2. This CDR3 region has 17 residues. Germline loops: CDR1 SGHRS, CDR2 YFSETQ. With 0 bases clipped from V and 6 bases from J, the junction kept 9 bases outside the gene matches. The CDR3 DNA reads TGCGCCAGCAGCTTGGTCCCTACTAGCGGGATATTCAATGAGCAGTTCTTC. It yields the protein CASSLVPTSGIFNEQFF.

The chain combines TRBV2 with TRBJ1-2, with 7 bases matching TRBD1. CDR3 length: 15 residues. CDR1 and CDR2 (germline): SNHLY, FYNNEI. Germline trimming cut 6 bases from V and 0 bases from J; bases unmatched to any gene: 7. The CDR3 nucleotides read TGTGCCAGCAGAGGGACAGTGAGAGCTAACTATGGCTACACCTTC. As protein: CASRGTVRANYGYTF.

This clone was counted between two and nine times. The V call is TRBV2, the J call TRBJ2-7, with 9 nucleotides matching TRBD2. Per the germline V gene, CDR1 is SNHLY and CDR2 is FYNNEI. The CDR3 extends over 14 amino acids. Unmatched junction bases numbered 5, after V lost 3 bases and J lost 5 bases. As DNA, the CDR3 is TGTGCCAGCAGTGATAGGTCTAGCGGGAACGAGCAGTACTTC. It translates to CASSDRSSGNEQYF.

The chain is built from TRBV28 and TRBJ2-1, with TRBD1 matching 8 bases. The CDR3 has 14 residues. V shed 4 bases, J shed 9 bases, and the junction held 8 bases outside the gene matches. From germline, CDR1 is MDHEN and CDR2 SYDVKM. CDR3 coding DNA: TGTGCCAGCAGTTCCGGGACAGGCGAAATTGAGCAGTTCTTC. Translation: CASSSGTGEIEQFF.

This rearrangement joins TRBV18 to TRBJ2-2; 8 bases fit TRBD1. CDR3 length: 15 amino acids. V trimming: 0 bases; J trimming: 7 bases; junction bases outside the gene matches: 4. CDR1 is KGHSH and CDR2 is LQKENI in the germline V gene. CDR3: CASSPPNDRGGELFF. The CDR3 DNA reads TGTGCCAGCTCACCACCGAACGACAGGGGCGGGGAGCTGTTTTTT.

The rearrangement links TRBV5-4 to TRBJ2-7; possible D gene TRBD2, 6 bases. Germline V gene lookup returns CDR1 SGHNT and CDR2 YYREEE (reference sequence). V was trimmed by 1 base and J by 6 bases, leaving 11 bases between them. CDR3 size: 13 residues. The DNA of the CDR3 is TGTGCCAGCAGCTTGTATGGGGGGAGCGAGCAGTACTTC. Its translation: CASSLYGGSEQYF.

The chain carries TRBV18 and TRBJ2-7; D gene uncertain. V lost 0 bases to trimming and J lost 0 bases, with 12 bases between them. The CDR3 extends over 16 amino acids. Germline V CDR1 and CDR2: KGHSH, LQKENI. CDR3 DNA: TGTGCCAGCTCACCACCCTCCGGACCGATCTCCTACGAGCAGTACTTC. This encodes CASSPPSGPISYEQYF.

V and J are TRBV29-1 and TRBJ2-7; unclear D gene. Trimming stripped 6 bases from V and 4 bases from J, with 16 bases between. This CDR3 is 13 amino acids long. Germline V CDR1 and CDR2: SQVTM, ANQGSEA. The CDR3 DNA reads as TGCAGCGTAGCAGCCGGCCTGGGATACGAGCAGTACTTC. Translating it yields CSVAAGLGYEQYF.

Concerning this clone: At the DNA level, this CDR3 is encoded by other sequences in the same sample as well. The V call is TRBV28, the J call TRBJ2-3, with D maybe TRBD2 (6 bases). V lost 3 bases and J 3 bases, leaving 7 bases between the germline ends. CDR3 length equals 13 residues. Germline V gives CDR1 MDHEN, CDR2 SYDVKM. The CDR3 DNA sequence: TGTGCCAGCAGTTTGGGAGGAACAGATACGCAGTATTTT. The encoded protein is CASSLGGTDTQYF.

The table lists this clone with a few counts. This chain joins TRBV28 and TRBJ2-7, with TRBD2 matching over 12 bases. Germline values: CDR1 MDHEN, CDR2 SYDVKM. The CDR3 totals 18 residues. V trimming: 9 bases; J trimming: 4 bases; junction bases outside the gene matches: 19. CDR3 region: CASTRDRLAGELFYEQYF. Written as DNA, the CDR3 is TGTGCCAGTACACGGGACAGACTAGCGGGAGAGCTGTTTTACGAGCAGTACTTC.

The chain carries TRBV6-5 and TRBJ2-5; D may be TRBD2 (6 bases). CDR3 length equals 13 residues. Trimming stripped 8 bases from V and 2 bases from J, with 12 bases between. Germline V CDR1 and CDR2: MNHEY, SVGAGI. The CDR3 coding sequence is TGTGCCAGCGGGGGGAGACGGCAAGAGACCCAGTACTTC. It specifies CASGGRRQETQYF.

The chain joins TRBV4-3 to TRBJ2-1; 11 positions match TRBD2. The CDR3 extends over 18 amino acids. Trimming took 0 bases from V and 9 from J; bases not matched to a gene: 13. Germline V gene sequence: CDR1 LGHNA, CDR2 YSLEER. CDR3 coding DNA: TGCGCCAGCAGCCAAGACCGGATAGCGGGAGGGCCTTTTCGTGAGCAGTTCTTC. This sequence encodes CASSQDRIAGGPFREQFF.

In this sample, this clone turned up a few times. The chain combines TRBV7-9 with TRBJ2-5; TRBD2 matches 14 bases. Germline V gives CDR1 SEHNR, CDR2 FQNEAQ (reference sequence). The CDR3 is 15 residues long. Losses at the gene ends were 4 bases for V and 4 bases for J; bases not matched to a gene: 2. The CDR3 region has the DNA TGTGCCAGCAGCTCAGGACTAGCGGGAGGAGAGACCCAGTACTTC. Residues: CASSSGLAGGETQYF.

This clone came up a few times. The CDR3 coding sequence is TGTGCCAGCTCACCAGTGTCGGACAGGGCTGGGGCCAACGTCCTGACTTTC. It encodes CASSPVSDRAGANVLTF. The chain couples TRBV18 to TRBJ2-6; 8 bases align to TRBD1. Germline trimming cut 2 bases from V and 2 bases from J; bases unmatched to any gene: 5. This CDR3 is 17 amino acids long. Germline V lookup: CDR1 KGHSH, CDR2 LQKENI.